A single T cell receptor beta chain is shown here with its context. Its antigen is undetermined. These data belong to a study of T cell responses to AZD1222 COVID-19 vaccine. General study results and limits: Sampling that yielded the repertoires occurred only after the peak T cell response. Only a handful of AZD1222 recipients were seropositive at baseline.

The CDR3 sequence is 13 residues long. Germline-derived CDR1 and CDR2 are LGHNA and YNFKEQ. Trimming took 4 bases from V and 2 from J; bases not matched to a gene: 1. Assay: immunoSEQ multiplex PCR; the TCRdb copy retains only in-frame clones and omits some. Of 95,000 to 150,000 clones in the sample, 92% were seen once. The receptor comes from an adult who received the AZD1222 COVID-19 vaccine. The sequencing here drew on peripheral blood, taken 28 days after the second AZD1222 dose. V and J are TRBV4-2 and TRBJ2-7; 8 nucleotides align to TRBD2. The CDR3 bases are TGTGCCAGCAGCCCGGGACTAGCCTACGAGCAGTACTTC. It specifies CASSPGLAYEQYF.